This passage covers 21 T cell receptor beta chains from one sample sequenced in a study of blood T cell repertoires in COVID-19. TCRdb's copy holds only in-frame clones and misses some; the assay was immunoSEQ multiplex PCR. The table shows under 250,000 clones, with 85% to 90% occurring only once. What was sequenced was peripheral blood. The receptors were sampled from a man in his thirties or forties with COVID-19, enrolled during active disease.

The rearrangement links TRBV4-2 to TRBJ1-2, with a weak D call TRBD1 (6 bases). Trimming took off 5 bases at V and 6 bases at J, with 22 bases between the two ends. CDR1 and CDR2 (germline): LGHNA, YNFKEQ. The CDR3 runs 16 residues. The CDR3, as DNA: TGTGCCAGCAGCTTATACGAAGGACAGTCCCCCAATGGCTACACCTTC. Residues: CASSLYEGQSPNGYTF.

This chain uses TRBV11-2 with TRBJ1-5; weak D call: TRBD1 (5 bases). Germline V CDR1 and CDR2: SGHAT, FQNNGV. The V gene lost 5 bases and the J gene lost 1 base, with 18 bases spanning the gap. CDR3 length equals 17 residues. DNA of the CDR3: TGTGCCAGCAGCCCCATGGGGGGGGGTTCCAGCAATCAGCCCCAGCATTTT. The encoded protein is CASSPMGGGSSNQPQHF.

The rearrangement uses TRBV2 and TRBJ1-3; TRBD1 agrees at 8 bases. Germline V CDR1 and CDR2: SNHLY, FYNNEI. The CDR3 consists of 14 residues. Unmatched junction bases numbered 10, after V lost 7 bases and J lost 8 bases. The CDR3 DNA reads TGTGCCAGCACTCTAGACAGGGGCGTAGACACCATATATTTT. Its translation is CASTLDRGVDTIYF.

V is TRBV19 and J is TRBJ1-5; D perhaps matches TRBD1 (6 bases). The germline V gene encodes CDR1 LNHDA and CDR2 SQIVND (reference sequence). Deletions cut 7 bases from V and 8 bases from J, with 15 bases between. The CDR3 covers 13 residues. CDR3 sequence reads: CASNPQGSEPQHF. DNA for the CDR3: TGTGCCAGTAACCCTCAGGGGTCGGAGCCCCAGCATTTT.

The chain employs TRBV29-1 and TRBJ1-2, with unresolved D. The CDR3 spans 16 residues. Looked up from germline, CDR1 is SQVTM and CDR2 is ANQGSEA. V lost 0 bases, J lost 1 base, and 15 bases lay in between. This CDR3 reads CSVEDPSTGINYGYTF. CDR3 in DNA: TGCAGCGTTGAAGACCCTTCGACGGGGATTAACTATGGCTACACCTTC. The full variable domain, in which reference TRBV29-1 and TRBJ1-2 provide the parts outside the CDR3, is SAVISQKPSRDICQRGTSLTIQCQVDSQVTMMFWYRQQPGQSLTLIATANQGSEATYESGFVIDKFPISRPNLTFSTLTVSNMSPEDSSIYLCSVEDPSTGINYGYTFGSGTRLTVV.

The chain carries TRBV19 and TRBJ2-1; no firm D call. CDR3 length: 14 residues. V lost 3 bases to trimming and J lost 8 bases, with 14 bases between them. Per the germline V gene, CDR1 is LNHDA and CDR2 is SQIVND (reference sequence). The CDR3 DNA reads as TGTGCCAGTAGTATCTTCCCGGTTTTGGATGAGCAGTTCTTC. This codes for CASSIFPVLDEQFF.

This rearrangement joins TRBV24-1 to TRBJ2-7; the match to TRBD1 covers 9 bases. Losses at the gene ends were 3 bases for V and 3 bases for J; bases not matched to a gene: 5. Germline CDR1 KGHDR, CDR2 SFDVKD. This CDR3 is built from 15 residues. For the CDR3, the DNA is TGTGCCACCAGTGATCGACAGGGGGACTACTACGAGCAGTACTTC. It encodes CATSDRQGDYYEQYF.

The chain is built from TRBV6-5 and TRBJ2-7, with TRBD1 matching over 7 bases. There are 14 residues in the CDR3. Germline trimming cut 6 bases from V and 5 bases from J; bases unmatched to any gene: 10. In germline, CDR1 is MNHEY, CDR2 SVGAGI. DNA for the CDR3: TGTGCCAGCAGATATCGACAGGGTAGCCACGAGCAGTACTTC. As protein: CASRYRQGSHEQYF.

CDR3: CASSLGSGATNEKLFF. The CDR3 DNA follows: TGCGCCAGCAGCTTGGGTAGCGGTGCAACTAATGAAAAACTGTTTTTT. V and J are TRBV5-1 and TRBJ1-4; D is ambiguous. Trimming shortened V by 0 bases and J by 0 bases, and 9 bases separated the two germline ends. Per germline, CDR1 SGHRS and CDR2 YFSETQ. The CDR3 length is 16 residues. Drawing the rest from reference TRBV5-1 and TRBJ1-4, the complete variable domain is KAGVTQTPRYLIKTRGQQVTLSCSPISGHRSVSWYQQTPGQGLQFLFEYFSETQRNKGNFPGRFSGRQFSNSRSEMNVSTLELGDSALYLCASSLGSGATNEKLFFGSGTQLSVL.

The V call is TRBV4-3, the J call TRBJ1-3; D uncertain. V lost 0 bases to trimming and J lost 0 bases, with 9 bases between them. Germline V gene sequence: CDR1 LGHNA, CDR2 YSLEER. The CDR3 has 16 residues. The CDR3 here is CASSQDAASSGNTIYF. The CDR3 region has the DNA TGCGCCAGCAGCCAAGATGCAGCTAGCTCTGGAAACACCATATATTTT.

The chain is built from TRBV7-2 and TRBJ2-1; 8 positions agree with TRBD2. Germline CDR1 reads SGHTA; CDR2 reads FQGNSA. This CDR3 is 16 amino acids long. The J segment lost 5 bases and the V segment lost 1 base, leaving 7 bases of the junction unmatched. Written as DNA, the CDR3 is TGTGCCAGCAGCTTAGAATTTAGCGGGATCAACAATGAGCAGTTCTTC. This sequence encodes CASSLEFSGINNEQFF. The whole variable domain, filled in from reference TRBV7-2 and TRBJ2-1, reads GAGVSQSPSNKVTEKGKDVELRCDPISGHTALYWYRQSLGQGLEFLIYFQGNSAPDKSGLPSDRFSAERTGGSVSTLTIQRTQQEDSAVYLCASSLEFSGINNEQFFGPGTRLTVL.

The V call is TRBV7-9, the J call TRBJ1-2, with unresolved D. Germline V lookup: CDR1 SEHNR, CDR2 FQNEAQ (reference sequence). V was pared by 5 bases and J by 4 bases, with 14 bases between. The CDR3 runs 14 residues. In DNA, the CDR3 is TGTGCCAGCAGCCCCTTTGTGACAAGCTATGGCTACACCTTC. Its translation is CASSPFVTSYGYTF.

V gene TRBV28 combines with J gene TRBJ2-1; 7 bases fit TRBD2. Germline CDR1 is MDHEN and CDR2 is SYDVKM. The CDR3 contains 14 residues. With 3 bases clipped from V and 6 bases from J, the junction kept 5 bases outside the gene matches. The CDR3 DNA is TGTGCCAGCAGTTTGGCCTCGGGGGGCAATGAGCAGTTCTTC. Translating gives CASSLASGGNEQFF.

In DNA form, the CDR3 reads TGTGCCAGCACCTCCGGACAAGCTGGGCGTGGCTACACCTTC. Amino acids: CASTSGQAGRGYTF. The chain links TRBV25-1 to TRBJ1-2; TRBD1 is a possible D gene (5 bases). Per germline, CDR1 MGHDK and CDR2 SYGVNS. The V end was cut by 7 bases, the J end by 7 bases, with 19 bases between. The CDR3 has 14 amino acids.

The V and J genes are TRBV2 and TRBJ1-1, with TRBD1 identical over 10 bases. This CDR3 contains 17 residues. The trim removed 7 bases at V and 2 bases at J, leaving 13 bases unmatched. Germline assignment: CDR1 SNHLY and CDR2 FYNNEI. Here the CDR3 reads CASKLLGQGEVNTEAFF. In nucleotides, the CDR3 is TGTGCCAGCAAGTTACTCGGACAGGGGGAAGTCAACACTGAAGCTTTCTTT.

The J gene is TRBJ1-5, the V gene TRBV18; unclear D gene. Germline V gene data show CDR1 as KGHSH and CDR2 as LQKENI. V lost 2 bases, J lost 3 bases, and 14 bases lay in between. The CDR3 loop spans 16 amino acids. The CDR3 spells CASSPSSRGPNQPQHF. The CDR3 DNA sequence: TGTGCCAGCTCACCAAGTTCAAGAGGGCCCAATCAGCCCCAGCATTTT.

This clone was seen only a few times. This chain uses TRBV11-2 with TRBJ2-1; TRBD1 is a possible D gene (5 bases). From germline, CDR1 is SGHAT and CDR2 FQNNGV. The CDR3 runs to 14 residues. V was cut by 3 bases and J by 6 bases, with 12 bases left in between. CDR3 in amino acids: CASSFVEDSNEQFF. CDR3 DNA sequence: TGTGCCAGCAGCTTTGTAGAAGACAGCAATGAGCAGTTCTTC.

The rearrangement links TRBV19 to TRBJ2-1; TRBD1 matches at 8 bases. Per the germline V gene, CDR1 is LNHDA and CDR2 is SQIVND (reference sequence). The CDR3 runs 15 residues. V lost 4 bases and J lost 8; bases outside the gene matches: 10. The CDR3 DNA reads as TGTGCCAGTAGTACAGGCAGGGGGCGTAGAGATGAGCAGTTCTTC. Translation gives CASSTGRGRRDEQFF.

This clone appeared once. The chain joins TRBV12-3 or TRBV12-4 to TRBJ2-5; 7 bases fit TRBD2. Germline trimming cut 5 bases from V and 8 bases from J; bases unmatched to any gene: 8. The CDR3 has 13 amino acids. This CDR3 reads CASSRSQRGTQYF. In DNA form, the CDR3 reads TGTGCCAGCAGTCGATCCCAGCGGGGCACCCAGTACTTC.

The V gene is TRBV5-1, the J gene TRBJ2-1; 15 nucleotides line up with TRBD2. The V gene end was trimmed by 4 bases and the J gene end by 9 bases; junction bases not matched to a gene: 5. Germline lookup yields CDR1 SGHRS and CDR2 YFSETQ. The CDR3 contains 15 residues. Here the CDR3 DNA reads TGCGCCAGCAGCACGGGACTAGCGGGAGGTATTGAGCAGTTCTTC. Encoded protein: CASSTGLAGGIEQFF.

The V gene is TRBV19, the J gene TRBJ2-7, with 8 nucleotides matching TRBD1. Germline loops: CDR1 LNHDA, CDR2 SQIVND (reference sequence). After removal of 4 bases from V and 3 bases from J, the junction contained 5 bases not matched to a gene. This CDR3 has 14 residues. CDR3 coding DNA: TGTGCCAGTAGTAGCGGACAGGGTGGCTACGAGCAGTACTTC. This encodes CASSSGQGGYEQYF.